The following is a T cell receptor (beta chain) sequence with its context. Its antigen remains unidentified. Survey-level immunoSEQ v3.0 assays were run. The table came from immunoSEQ multiplex PCR; TCRdb's copy has only in-frame clones and leaves some out. The sample yields 15,000 to 20,000 clones, over 65% seen once. The data stem from a study of long-term antiretroviral therapy in people with HIV. Study in general: The oldest specimens predate the 2015 immediate-ART recommendation by about a decade. Findings of the study overall: Clonotypes expanded prior to ART showed repertoire dominance at all sampled time points. Post-ART diversity increased but stayed below transplant donor controls. Blood sampling spanned 2004 to 2017, possibly under older ART regimens.

Germline CDR1 reads LGHNA; CDR2 reads YNFKEQ. Trimming took 4 bases from V and 5 from J, leaving 19 bases between them. The CDR3 runs 16 residues. This receptor was obtained from a woman in her forties or fifties with HIV. The sample here was unsorted PBMCs, taken 0.5 years before starting antiretroviral therapy. The V and J genes are TRBV4-2 and TRBJ2-3; possible D gene TRBD2, 7 bases. The CDR3 sequence: CASSRAEGGPGDTQYF. The CDR3 DNA is TGTGCCAGCAGCCGAGCTGAGGGGGGGCCGGGAGATACGCAGTATTTT.